In its sample, the clone carrying this T cell receptor beta chain was seen a few times. Its antigen is currently unknown. The data were obtained in a study of T-cell memory formation after mild COVID-19. Regarding the study as a whole: Clones contracting day 15 to 85 were balanced CD4/CD8; later expanders leaned CD4+.

There are 14 residues in the CDR3. V shed 5 bases and J shed 4 bases, with 14 bases lying between them. The germline CDR1 and CDR2 sequences are MNHEY and SVGAGI. Constant-segment-primed 5'RACE gave TCR alpha and TCR beta cDNA libraries with sample barcodes and UMIs. TCRdb reanalysed the 5' RACE reads using MiXCR and keeps one entry per CDR3 protein. The sample holds hundreds of thousands of distinct CDR3 sequences, about 20% seen once. This chain links TRBV6-5 with TRBJ1-1, with D maybe TRBD1 (6 bases). The sequencing input was PBMCs or a T cell subset sorted from them (not recorded which). The clonotype was recovered from an adult woman who had mild COVID-19 (a few samples of this study predate the infection). Cell type and time point are not known. CDR3 sequence reads: CASSNRVGGTEAFF. The CDR3 nucleotides are TGTGCCAGCAGTAACAGGGTTGGTGGCACTGAAGCTTTCTTT.